The 28 T cell receptor beta chains below were found in one sample sequenced in a study of blood T cells in healthy people across ages. A second PCR of 7 to 11 cycles used a sample-barcoded 5' primer and a J-beta primer mix. TCRdb reprocessed the 5' RACE reads via MiXCR and lists one record per CDR3 protein. The sample contains roughly 1,100,000 distinct CDR3 sequences, approximately 25% of which appear only once. The same data also went into a second study, on T cells of mothers and their children.

Sequencing was carried out using blood. These receptors all stem from a girl aged 2 to 9 in good health.

In this sample, this clonotype turned up a few times. The chain combines TRBV7-2 with TRBJ2-4, with D possibly being TRBD1 or TRBD2 (6 bases each). The germline V and J ends were trimmed by 4 bases and 8 bases, with 15 bases remaining between them. This CDR3 has 14 residues. Germline-derived CDR1 and CDR2 are SGHTA and FQGNSA. This CDR3 reads CASSSVYRGDIQYF. CDR3 DNA: TGTGCCAGCAGCTCCGTCTATAGGGGGGACATTCAGTACTTC.

The CDR3 reads CASSLLTSGSNEQYF. The CDR3 DNA follows: TGTGCCAGCAGCTTGTTGACTAGCGGGAGTAACGAGCAGTACTTC. The chain recombines TRBV5-5 with TRBJ2-7, with 12 bases matching TRBD2. V lost 1 base and J lost 5; bases outside the gene matches: 4. In germline, CDR1 is SGHKS, CDR2 YYEKEE (reference sequence). The CDR3 is 15 residues long. The full variable domain, in which reference TRBV5-5 and TRBJ2-7 provide the parts outside the CDR3, is DAGVTQSPTHLIKTRGQQVTLRCSPISGHKSVSWYQQVLGQGPQFIFQYYEKEERGRGNFPDRFSARQFPNYSSELNVNALLLGDSALYLCASSLLTSGSNEQYFGPGTRLTVT.

Remarks on this clonotype: The junction shows a germline mismatch at one end, possibly a read error. The chain links TRBV11-2 to TRBJ2-1; D remains ambiguous. This CDR3 is 15 amino acids long. The germline CDR1 and CDR2 sequences are SGHAT and FQNNGV. DNA for the CDR3: TGTGCCAGCAGCCTAGACCCTCTTCCCGGCAATGAGCAGTTCTTC. Protein sequence: CASSLDPLPGNEQFF.

The chain joins TRBV11-3 to TRBJ2-2; 9 bases are a match to TRBD2. Germline values: CDR1 SGHNT, CDR2 YENEEA. J lost 4 bases, V lost 5 bases, and 11 bases had no gene match. The CDR3 is 17 amino acids. The CDR3 sequence is CASSPQSGGRSTGELFF. CDR3 coding DNA: TGTGCCAGCAGCCCTCAAAGCGGGGGGCGTAGCACCGGGGAGCTGTTTTTT.

Only a few counts were recorded for this clonotype. V gene TRBV24-1 combines with J gene TRBJ2-5; perhaps TRBD2 as D (6 bases). The J call may be in error: the DNA end matches TRBJ2-1 better. CDR1 and CDR2 (germline): KGHDR, SFDVKD. The CDR3 runs to 16 residues. CDR3 in DNA: TGTGCCACCAGTGAAGGTGGCGTTGGAGGGTACAATGAGCAGTTCTTC. Translation: CATSEGGVGGYNEQFF.

V usage is TRBV11-3 and J usage is TRBJ1-4; perhaps TRBD1 as D (5 bases). Germline V gives CDR1 SGHNT, CDR2 YENEEA. V was clipped by 5 bases and J by 7 bases, with 14 bases between them. CDR3 length: 14 residues. CDR3 bases: TGTGCCAGCAGCCAAGGGGCAGTTGGTGAAAAACTGTTTTTT. Amino acid sequence: CASSQGAVGEKLFF.

The chain joins TRBV27 to TRBJ1-4, with TRBD1 as a possible D gene (6 bases). CDR1 is MNHEY, CDR2 SMNVEV, per germline (reference sequence). V was cut by 6 bases and J by 2 bases, with 16 bases left in between. This CDR3 comprises 16 residues. The CDR3 coding sequence is TGTGCCAGCAGACAAACTACGGGGGCGACTAATGAAAAACTGTTTTTT. This codes for CASRQTTGATNEKLFF. Full variable domain (outside the CDR3, taken from reference TRBV27 and TRBJ1-4): EAQVTQNPRYLITVTGKKLTVTCSQNMNHEYMSWYRQDPGLGLRQIYYSMNVEVTDKGDVPEGYKVSRKEKRNFPLILESPSPNQTSLYFCASRQTTGATNEKLFFGSGTQLSVL.

This clonotype was found a few times. V usage is TRBV5-6 and J usage is TRBJ2-1, with D tentatively TRBD2 (5 bases). The CDR3 is 15 residues long. Trimming took off 4 bases at V and 9 bases at J, with 20 bases between the two ends. Germline V gives CDR1 SGHDT, CDR2 YYEEEE. CDR3 nucleotides: TGTGCCAGCAGCCCCCCCGGGCGGGTTTCCCTTGAGCAGTTCTTC. It specifies CASSPPGRVSLEQFF.

Only a few counts were recorded for this clonotype. The chain carries TRBV7-9 and TRBJ1-5; no reliable D call. The ends were cut back, 5 bases at V and 5 bases at J, with 22 bases in the middle. Germline CDR1 reads SEHNR; CDR2 reads FQNEAQ (reference sequence). The CDR3 is 17 residues long. The CDR3 here is CASSPSLGGDPYQPQHF. In DNA, the CDR3 is TGTGCCAGCAGCCCCTCCTTGGGTGGGGATCCGTATCAGCCCCAGCATTTT.

A remark on this clonotype: At one end the junction does not follow the germline gene, possibly because of a read error. V gene TRBV15 combines with J gene TRBJ1-2; D is unclear. The CDR3 contains 13 residues. Germline V gene lookup returns CDR1 LNHNV and CDR2 YYDKDF (reference sequence). In DNA, the CDR3 is TGTCCCACCAGCAGAGATCATAAACCTGGCTACACCTTC. Its translation: CPTSRDHKPGYTF.

The chain employs TRBV5-1 and TRBJ1-2; the D is unclear. Trimming took 0 bases from V and 7 from J, leaving 13 bases between them. Germline-derived CDR1 and CDR2 are SGHRS and YFSETQ. CDR3 length: 14 amino acids. The chain's CDR3 is CASSLGLEVFGYTF. CDR3 coding DNA: TGCGCCAGCAGCTTGGGCCTTGAGGTTTTTGGCTACACCTTC.

This clonotype appeared a few times. The V call is TRBV11-2, the J call TRBJ2-2, with D perhaps matching TRBD2 (6 bases). V was cut by 5 bases and J by 6 bases, with 13 bases left in between. The CDR3 is 14 amino acids. Germline V CDR1 and CDR2: SGHAT, FQNNGV. The CDR3 protein is CASSKASGAGELFF. The CDR3 DNA follows: TGTGCCAGCAGCAAAGCGTCGGGAGCCGGGGAGCTGTTTTTT. Combining the CDR3 with reference TRBV11-2 and TRBJ2-2 gives the whole variable domain EAGVAQSPRYKIIEKRQSVAFWCNPISGHATLYWYQQILGQGPKLLIQFQNNGVVDDSQLPKDRFSAERLKGVDSTLKIQPAKLEDSAVYLCASSKASGAGELFFGEGSRLTVL.

This clonotype was observed many times. The rearrangement uses TRBV14 and TRBJ1-1; a weak D match, TRBD1 (5 bases). In germline, CDR1 is SGHDN, CDR2 FVKESK. Trimming shortened V by 4 bases and J by 2 bases, and 11 bases separated the two germline ends. There are 14 residues in the CDR3. For the CDR3, the DNA is TGTGCCAGCAGCCTGAGGGACCGTAACACTGAAGCTTTCTTT. Translating gives CASSLRDRNTEAFF. Full variable domain (rest looked up from reference TRBV14 and TRBJ1-1): EAGVTQFPSHSVIEKGQTVTLRCDPISGHDNLYWYRRVMGKEIKFLLHFVKESKQDESGMPNNRFLAERTGGTYSTLKVQPAELEDSGVYFCASSLRDRNTEAFFGQGTRLTVV.

The chain joins TRBV29-1 to TRBJ2-7, with D perhaps TRBD2 (6 bases). V lost 3 bases to trimming and J lost 6 bases, with 12 bases between them. CDR3 length equals 12 residues. Germline V gives CDR1 SQVTM, CDR2 ANQGSEA. The chain's CDR3 is CSVEGLRTEQYF. CDR3 DNA sequence: TGCAGCGTTGAGGGACTCAGGACCGAGCAGTACTTC.

This clonotype has only a few counts. This chain's CDR3 is CASSPHWDSPENIQYF. The CDR3 bases are TGTGCCAGCAGCCCCCACTGGGACAGCCCCGAAAACATTCAGTACTTC. The chain couples TRBV3-1 to TRBJ2-4; 7 bases fit TRBD1. Per the germline V gene, CDR1 is LGHDT and CDR2 is YNNKEL (reference sequence). The ends lost 4 bases at V and 5 bases at J; junction bases unmatched: 11. The CDR3 covers 16 residues.

This chain joins TRBV6-4 and TRBJ2-1; D gene ambiguous. The germline V gene encodes CDR1 MRHNA and CDR2 SNTAGT. The germline V and J ends were trimmed by 8 bases and 5 bases, with 10 bases remaining between them. There are 12 residues in the CDR3. CDR3 in amino acids: CASQGVNNEQFF. The CDR3 DNA reads TGTGCCAGCCAAGGAGTAAACAATGAGCAGTTCTTC.

This clonotype was seen a handful of times. This chain links TRBV29-1 with TRBJ2-5, with TRBD1 matching 10 bases. The J call may be wrong; the DNA end is better matched by TRBJ2-7. Per germline, CDR1 SQVTM and CDR2 ANQGSEA. CDR3 size: 13 residues. Here the CDR3 reads CSVVTGGRYEQYF. CDR3 in DNA: TGCAGCGTTGTGACAGGGGGCCGCTACGAGCAGTACTTC.

This clonotype has a handful of counts. This chain connects TRBV6-1 to TRBJ1-4; 8 bases agree with TRBD1. Germline V lookup: CDR1 MNHNS, CDR2 SASEGT. With V trimmed by 8 bases and J by 4 bases, 6 bases remained unmatched. The CDR3 sequence is 14 residues long. The CDR3 loop reads CASGQGDYNEKLFF. The CDR3 nucleotides are TGTGCCAGCGGACAGGGAGACTATAATGAAAAACTGTTTTTT.

This rearrangement joins TRBV7-3 to TRBJ1-2; 7 nucleotides match TRBD1. The J segment lost 12 bases and the V segment lost 5 bases, leaving 12 bases of the junction unmatched. CDR1 SGHTA and CDR2 FQGTGA come from the germline V gene. The CDR3 loop spans 13 amino acids. CDR3: CASSPRGTAGHTF. The CDR3 nucleotides are TGTGCCAGCAGCCCGAGAGGGACAGCGGGCCACACCTTC. Full variable domain (outside the CDR3, taken from reference TRBV7-3 and TRBJ1-2): GAGVSQTPSNKVTEKGKYVELRCDPISGHTALYWYRQSLGQGPEFLIYFQGTGAADDSGLPNDRFFAVRPEGSVSTLKIQRTERGDSAVYLCASSPRGTAGHTFGSGTRLTVV.

The chain couples TRBV7-8 to TRBJ2-7, with D perhaps TRBD1 or TRBD2 (5 bases each). The length of the CDR3 is 15 residues. Trimming left V 4 bases short and J 2 bases short, with 15 bases between. Germline CDR1 is SGHVS and CDR2 is FQNEAQ. This chain's CDR3 is CASSSPEGRPYEQYF. The CDR3 DNA follows: TGTGCCAGCAGCTCCCCTGAGGGACGGCCCTACGAGCAGTACTTC.

This chain uses TRBV25-1 with TRBJ1-1, with D maybe TRBD1 (5 bases). CDR1 and CDR2 (germline): MGHDK, SYGVNS. The V and J ends lost 2 bases and 0 bases respectively, with 7 bases between them. The CDR3 length is 14 residues. CDR3 sequence reads: CASSEPGVNTEAFF. Written as DNA, the CDR3 is TGTGCCAGCAGTGAACCGGGGGTGAACACTGAAGCTTTCTTT. Together with reference TRBV25-1 and TRBJ1-1, the CDR3 gives the full variable domain: EADIYQTPRYLVIGTGKKITLECSQTMGHDKMYWYQQDPGMELHLIHYSYGVNSTEKGDLSSESTVSRIRTEHFPLTLESARPSHTSQYLCASSEPGVNTEAFFGQGTRLTVV.

This clonotype was detected a few times. A junction boundary mismatches the germline segment, possibly from a read error. This chain links TRBV5-1 with TRBJ2-1; D possibly corresponds to TRBD1 (5 bases). Per the germline V gene, CDR1 is SGHRS and CDR2 is YFSETQ. The CDR3 covers 13 residues. The CDR3 sequence is CASSLAREFEQCF. Written as DNA, the CDR3 is TGCGCCAGCAGCTTGGCCAGGGAATTCGAGCAGTGCTTC.

V usage is TRBV7-9 and J usage is TRBJ2-1, with D perhaps matching TRBD1 (6 bases). Looked up from germline, CDR1 is SEHNR and CDR2 is FQNEAQ (reference sequence). Trimming shortened V by 3 bases and J by 6 bases, and 15 bases separated the two germline ends. There are 15 residues in the CDR3. The CDR3 spells CASSFGQMTFNEQFF. Written as DNA, the CDR3 is TGTGCCAGCAGCTTCGGACAGATGACCTTCAATGAGCAGTTCTTC.

This chain uses TRBV3-1 with TRBJ2-5, with 8 positions matching TRBD2. CDR3 length: 14 amino acids. The V and J ends lost 4 bases and 0 bases, in that order; junction bases with no gene match: 1. Germline CDR1 is LGHDT and CDR2 is YNNKEL (reference sequence). This chain's CDR3 is CASSPREDQETQYF. CDR3 nucleotide sequence: TGTGCCAGCAGCCCGCGGGAGGACCAAGAGACCCAGTACTTC.

This clonotype has just a few counts. The rearrangement joins TRBV15 to TRBJ1-4, with unresolved D. The CDR3 is 14 amino acids. V lost 8 bases to trimming and J lost 0 bases, with 10 bases between them. Germline CDR1 reads LNHNV; CDR2 reads YYDKDF (reference sequence). The CDR3 spells CATHEGSTNEKLFF. CDR3 sequence (DNA): TGTGCCACCCACGAGGGTTCAACTAATGAAAAACTGTTTTTT. The full variable domain, completed using reference TRBV15 and TRBJ1-4, is DAMVIQNPRYQVTQFGKPVTLSCSQTLNHNVMYWYQQKSSQAPKLLFHYYDKDFNNEADTPDNFQSRRPNTSFCFLDIRSPGLGDTAMYLCATHEGSTNEKLFFGSGTQLSVL.

This clonotype was seen only a few times. The J gene is TRBJ2-7, the V gene TRBV4-1; D could derive from TRBD1 or TRBD2 (5 bases each). Trimming pared 5 bases from V and 3 bases from J, leaving 11 bases between. The germline CDR1 and CDR2 sequences are MGHRA and YSYEKL. The CDR3 length is 13 residues. The CDR3 DNA reads TGCGCCAGCAGCTCGGGGCTGGACTACGAGCAGTACTTC. Translating it yields CASSSGLDYEQYF.

The chain combines TRBV3-1 with TRBJ2-5; D is unresolved. The CDR3 totals 16 residues. Deletions cut 0 bases from V and 5 bases from J, with 16 bases between. Germline V gene lookup returns CDR1 LGHDT and CDR2 YNNKEL (reference sequence). The CDR3 bases are TGTGCCAGCAGCCAAGATGTGGCTCTACTCGGGGAGACCCAGTACTTC. Protein product: CASSQDVALLGETQYF.

The rearrangement uses TRBV6-2 or TRBV6-3 and TRBJ1-5; the match to TRBD1 covers 8 bases. Germline lookup yields CDR1 MNHEY and CDR2 SVGEGT. This CDR3 is built from 17 residues. The V gene end was trimmed by 1 base and the J gene end by 7 bases; junction bases not matched to a gene: 12. CDR3 sequence reads: CASSYWTGRASHQPQHF. CDR3 DNA: TGTGCCAGCAGTTACTGGACAGGGAGAGCCTCTCACCAGCCCCAGCATTTT.